What follows is one T cell receptor (beta chain) and its context. The antigen is unknown. This sequence may be a read error, since a much larger clone differs from it by one base. This record belongs to a study of T cell repertoires in cytomegalovirus infection. About the study: The public TCR beta signatures pointed to both CMV infection and matching HLA type. Points from the study as a whole: Summed frequency of shared TCR beta families picked out CMV carriers who also had the relevant HLA. The ex vivo response was dominated by HLA-C-restricted CMV-specific TCR beta clonotypes.

TCRdb itself ran the reads through MiXCR, one entry per CDR3 protein. The data show about 740,000 distinct CDR3 sequences, approximately 34% seen once. This clonotype originated in a human donor in good health (CMV status not recorded). Some clones in this sample may be carry-over from other donors' samples. The material sequenced was PBMCs.

CDR3 region: CDSSFSPSLRLGYTF. Here the CDR3 DNA reads TGTGACAGCAGCTTTTCCCCATCCCTGAGGCTTGGCTACACCTTC. The genes are TRBV7-2 and TRBJ1-2, with D uncertain. This CDR3 contains 15 residues. Germline values: CDR1 SGHTA, CDR2 FQGNSA.